This record looks at one T cell receptor beta chain sequence and its context. Its target is not known. With V trimmed by 1 base and J by 0 bases, 5 bases remained unmatched. The CDR3 is made up of 19 amino acids. The germline CDR1 and CDR2 sequences are SGHTA and FQGNSA. These data belong to a study of blood T cells in healthy people across ages. Whole-study results and caveats: Per million T cells, TCR beta diversity dropped roughly linearly as age increased.

Then a second PCR, running about 6 to 11 cycles, was carried out with a sample-barcoded 5' primer and a J-beta primer mix. Using its own MiXCR run on the 5' RACE reads, TCRdb lists one record per CDR3 protein. The sample contains 780,000 or so distinct CDR3 sequences, 45% to 70% of which appear only once. This sequence was found in a man aged 35 to 55 in good health. V and J are TRBV7-2 and TRBJ2-4, with 14 bases aligning to TRBD2. Sample: blood. CDR3 protein: CASSLDRLAGGLAKNIQYF. The CDR3 region has the DNA TGTGCCAGCAGCTTAGATCGACTAGCGGGAGGGCTAGCCAAAAACATTCAGTACTTC.